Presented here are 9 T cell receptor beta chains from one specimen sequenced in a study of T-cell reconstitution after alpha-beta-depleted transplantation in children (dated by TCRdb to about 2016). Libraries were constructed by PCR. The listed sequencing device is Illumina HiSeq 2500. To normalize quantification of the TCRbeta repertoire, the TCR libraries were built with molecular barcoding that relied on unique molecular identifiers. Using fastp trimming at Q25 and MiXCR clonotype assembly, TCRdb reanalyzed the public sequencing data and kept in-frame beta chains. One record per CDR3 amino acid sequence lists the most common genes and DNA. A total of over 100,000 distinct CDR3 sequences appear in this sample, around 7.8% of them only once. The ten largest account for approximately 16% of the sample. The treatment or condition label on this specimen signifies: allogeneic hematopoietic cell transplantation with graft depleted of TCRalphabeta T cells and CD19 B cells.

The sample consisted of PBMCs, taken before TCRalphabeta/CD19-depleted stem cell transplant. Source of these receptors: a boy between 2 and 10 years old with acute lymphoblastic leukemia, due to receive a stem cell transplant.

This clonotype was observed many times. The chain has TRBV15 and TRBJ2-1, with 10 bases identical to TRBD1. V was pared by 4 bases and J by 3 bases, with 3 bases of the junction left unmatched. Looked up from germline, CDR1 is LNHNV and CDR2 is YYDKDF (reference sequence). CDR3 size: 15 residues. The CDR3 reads CATSIGTGVYNEQFF. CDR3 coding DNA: TGTGCCACCAGCATAGGGACAGGGGTCTACAATGAGCAGTTCTTC.

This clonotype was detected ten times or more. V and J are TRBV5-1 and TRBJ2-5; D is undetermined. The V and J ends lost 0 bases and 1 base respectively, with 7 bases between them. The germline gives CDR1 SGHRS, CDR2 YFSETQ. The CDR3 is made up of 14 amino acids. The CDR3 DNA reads TGCGCCAGCAGCTTGGCCGTGGCCCAAGAGACCCAGTACTTC. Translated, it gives CASSLAVAQETQYF.

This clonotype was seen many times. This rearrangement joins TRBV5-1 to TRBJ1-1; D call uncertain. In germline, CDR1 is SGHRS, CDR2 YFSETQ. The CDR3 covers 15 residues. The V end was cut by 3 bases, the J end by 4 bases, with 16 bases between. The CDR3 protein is CASSSTKWTATEAFF. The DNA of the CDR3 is TGCGCCAGCAGCTCAACAAAATGGACCGCCACTGAAGCTTTCTTT. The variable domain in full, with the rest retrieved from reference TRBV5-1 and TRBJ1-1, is KAGVTQTPRYLIKTRGQQVTLSCSPISGHRSVSWYQQTPGQGLQFLFEYFSETQRNKGNFPGRFSGRQFSNSRSEMNVSTLELGDSALYLCASSSTKWTATEAFFGQGTRLTVV.

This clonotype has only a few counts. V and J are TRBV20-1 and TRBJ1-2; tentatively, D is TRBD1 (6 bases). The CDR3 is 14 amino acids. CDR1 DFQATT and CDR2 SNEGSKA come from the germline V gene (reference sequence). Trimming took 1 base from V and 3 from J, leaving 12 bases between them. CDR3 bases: TGCAGTGCTAGAGTTCAGGGGTATGACTATGGCTACACCTTC. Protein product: CSARVQGYDYGYTF.

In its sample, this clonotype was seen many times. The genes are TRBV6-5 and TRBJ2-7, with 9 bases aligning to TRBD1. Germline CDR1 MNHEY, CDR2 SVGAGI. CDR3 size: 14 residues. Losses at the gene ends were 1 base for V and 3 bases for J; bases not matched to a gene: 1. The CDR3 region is CASSYWDRVYEQYF. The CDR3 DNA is TGTGCCAGCAGTTACTGGGACAGGGTCTACGAGCAGTACTTC.

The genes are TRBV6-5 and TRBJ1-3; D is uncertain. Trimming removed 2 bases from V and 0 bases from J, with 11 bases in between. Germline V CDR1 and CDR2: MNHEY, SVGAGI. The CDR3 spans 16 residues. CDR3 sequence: CASSYEVGSSGNTIYF. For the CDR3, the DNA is TGTGCCAGCAGTTACGAGGTTGGGAGCTCTGGAAACACCATATATTTT.

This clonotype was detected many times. The CDR3 is CATSPIPGSGESTDTQYF. CDR3 in DNA: TGTGCCACCAGTCCCATCCCGGGTAGCGGGGAGAGCACAGATACGCAGTATTTT. This chain uses TRBV24-1 with TRBJ2-3; the match to TRBD2 covers 8 bases. J lost 0 bases, V lost 6 bases, and 13 bases had no gene match. In germline, CDR1 is KGHDR, CDR2 SFDVKD. The CDR3 length is 18 residues.

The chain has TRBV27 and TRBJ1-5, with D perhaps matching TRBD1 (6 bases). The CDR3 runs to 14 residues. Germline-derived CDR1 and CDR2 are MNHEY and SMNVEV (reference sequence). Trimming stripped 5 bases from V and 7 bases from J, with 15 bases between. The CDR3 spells CASSTGTSGQPQHF. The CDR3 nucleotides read TGTGCCAGCAGTACTGGGACAAGCGGGCAGCCCCAGCATTTT.

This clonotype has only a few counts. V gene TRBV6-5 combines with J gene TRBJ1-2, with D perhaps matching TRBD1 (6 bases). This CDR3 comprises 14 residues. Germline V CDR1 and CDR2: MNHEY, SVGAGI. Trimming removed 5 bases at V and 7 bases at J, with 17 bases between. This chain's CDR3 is CASSHRRGAVGYTF. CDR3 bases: TGTGCCAGCAGTCACCGGCGGGGGGCAGTTGGCTACACCTTC.